This passage covers 23 T cell receptor beta chains from one sample sequenced in a study of control samples from healthy donors and cancer patients. Sequenced by immunoSEQ multiplex PCR; TCRdb stores in-frame clones only, minus some. The data contain roughly 50,000 clones, approximately 94% of them singletons. The material sequenced was PBMCs. Receptors were obtained from a man in his thirties or forties with colorectal cancer.

The genes are TRBV4-1 and TRBJ1-5; TRBD1 aligns across 12 bases. The CDR3 covers 17 residues. After removal of 8 bases from V and 1 base from J, the junction contained 9 bases not matched to a gene. Germline V gene lookup returns CDR1 MGHRA and CDR2 YSYEKL. This CDR3 is CASGRGQGAGSNQPQHF. DNA of the CDR3: TGCGCCAGCGGGCGGGGACAGGGGGCCGGGAGCAATCAGCCCCAGCATTTT.

Details on this clone: This sample includes further DNA sequences coding for the same CDR3. J is TRBJ2-2 and V is TRBV27; D may correspond to TRBD1 or TRBD2 (6 bases each). This CDR3 has 15 amino acids. The V end lost 2 bases, the J end lost 5 bases, and 12 bases lay between the germline ends. Germline assignment: CDR1 MNHEY and CDR2 SMNVEV (reference sequence). CDR3 amino acids: CASSLRGARTGELFF. DNA of the CDR3: TGTGCCAGCAGTTTAAGGGGGGCGCGGACCGGGGAGCTGTTTTTT.

The chain employs TRBV7-2 and TRBJ1-1; possibly TRBD1 for D (5 bases). V lost 3 bases and J lost 5, with 13 bases in between. Germline-derived CDR1 and CDR2 are SGHTA and FQGNSA. CDR3 size: 14 residues. DNA of the CDR3: TGTGCCAGCAGCTTGAGGGCAGGGCTTACTGAAGCTTTCTTT. Translation gives CASSLRAGLTEAFF. Complete variable domain (other parts from reference TRBV7-2 and TRBJ1-1): GAGVSQSPSNKVTEKGKDVELRCDPISGHTALYWYRQSLGQGLEFLIYFQGNSAPDKSGLPSDRFSAERTGGSVSTLTIQRTQQEDSAVYLCASSLRAGLTEAFFGQGTRLTVV.

As regards this clone: Additional DNA sequences in this sample encode the identical CDR3. The chain is built from TRBV27 and TRBJ1-6; unclear D gene. Germline V gene sequence: CDR1 MNHEY, CDR2 SMNVEV (reference sequence). This CDR3 is built from 14 residues. Trimming cost V 2 bases and J 6 bases, with 8 bases left between them. The CDR3 region has the DNA TGTGCCAGCAGTTTAGGGCAGATTAATTCACCCCTCCACTTT. Translation: CASSLGQINSPLHF.

The V call is TRBV7-8, the J call TRBJ2-3, with D possibly TRBD1 on 6 matching bases. V dropped 4 bases and J dropped 2 bases, with 13 bases sitting between them. This CDR3 contains 15 residues. Germline values: CDR1 SGHVS, CDR2 FQNEAQ. CDR3 protein: CASSSTDRYTDTQYF. CDR3 in DNA: TGTGCCAGCAGCTCCACCGACAGGTACACAGATACGCAGTATTTT.

The chain recombines TRBV5-4 with TRBJ2-5; 8 bases line up with TRBD2. V dropped 4 bases and J dropped 0; count of bases not matched to a gene: 5. Germline CDR1 SGHNT, CDR2 YYREEE (reference sequence). The length of the CDR3 is 15 residues. CDR3 coding DNA: TGTGCCAGCAGCCTCCGGGGGGGATACCAAGAGACCCAGTACTTC. Translation gives CASSLRGGYQETQYF.

This chain joins TRBV30 and TRBJ2-2; D is unresolved. Deletions cut 0 bases from V and 5 bases from J, with 16 bases between. Germline CDR1 is GTSNPN and CDR2 is SVGIG (reference sequence). This CDR3 has 16 amino acids. CDR3 bases: TGTGCCTGGAGTGTACGGGTGACTCCTGGAACCGGGGAGCTGTTTTTT. Amino acid sequence: CAWSVRVTPGTGELFF.

The chain carries TRBV6-5 and TRBJ2-1, with TRBD1 matching over 8 bases. The germline V gene encodes CDR1 MNHEY and CDR2 SVGAGI. The V and J ends lost 8 bases and 8 bases, in that order; junction bases with no gene match: 11. The CDR3 length is 14 residues. The CDR3 DNA sequence: TGTGCCAGCTCCGTCAGGACAGGGCGGGATGAGCAGTTCTTC. This codes for CASSVRTGRDEQFF.

The rearrangement uses TRBV7-7 and TRBJ2-2; D is uncertain. The germline V and J ends were trimmed by 3 bases and 3 bases, with 8 bases remaining between them. Germline lookup yields CDR1 SSHAT and CDR2 FNYEAQ (reference sequence). CDR3 length: 14 residues. The CDR3 spells CASSLIDDTGELFF. The CDR3 nucleotides read TGTGCCAGCAGCTTGATAGACGACACCGGGGAGCTGTTTTTT.

This rearrangement joins TRBV10-2 to TRBJ2-7, with D tentatively TRBD1 or TRBD2 (5 bases each). V lost 1 base, J lost 6 bases, and 19 bases lay in between. Germline CDR1 reads WSHSY; CDR2 reads SAAADI. CDR3 length: 16 residues. CDR3 nucleotide sequence: TGCGCCAGCAGTGAGTACCTCGCCGGGGCCCATCTCGAGCAGTACTTC. Translating gives CASSEYLAGAHLEQYF.

The genes are TRBV6-5 and TRBJ2-7, with D perhaps matching TRBD1 (6 bases). The CDR3 is 15 amino acids. V lost 4 bases and J lost 0, with 13 bases in between. In germline, CDR1 is MNHEY, CDR2 SVGAGI. The CDR3 spells CASSSRQVSSYEQYF. In DNA form, the CDR3 reads TGTGCCAGCAGTTCGCGACAGGTTAGCTCCTACGAGCAGTACTTC.

V and J are TRBV19 and TRBJ2-4, with no clear D. Germline CDR1 reads LNHDA; CDR2 reads SQIVND (reference sequence). This CDR3 has 18 residues. V was pared by 4 bases and J by 3 bases, with 22 bases between. CDR3 sequence reads: CASSSKVQDLLDKNIQYF. CDR3 nucleotides: TGTGCCAGTAGTAGTAAGGTGCAGGACCTACTTGACAAAAACATTCAGTACTTC.

This clone appeared a few times. V and J are TRBV11-2 and TRBJ1-1; 7 bases align to TRBD1. The CDR3 runs 15 residues. V dropped 3 bases and J dropped 5; count of bases not matched to a gene: 9. Looked up from germline, CDR1 is SGHAT and CDR2 is FQNNGV. The DNA for the CDR3 is TGTGCCAGCAGCTTCACGGGGCAGGGGGTTACTGAAGCTTTCTTT. It yields the protein CASSFTGQGVTEAFF.

The rearrangement joins TRBV9 to TRBJ2-3; D is undetermined. CDR3 length: 15 amino acids. Trimming removed 0 bases at V and 3 bases at J, with 11 bases between. Germline-derived CDR1 and CDR2 are SGDLS and YYNGEE. The DNA for the CDR3 is TGTGCCAGCAGCGTAGGGGTATACTCGACAGATACGCAGTATTTT. As protein: CASSVGVYSTDTQYF.

The V and J genes are TRBV29-1 and TRBJ2-1, with D maybe TRBD1 (6 bases). CDR3 length equals 14 residues. The V and J ends lost 4 bases and 0 bases respectively, with 10 bases between them. The germline CDR1 and CDR2 sequences are SQVTM and ANQGSEA. The CDR3 DNA follows: TGCAGCGTTGCGGGACACCCCTCCTACAATGAGCAGTTCTTC. Translating it yields CSVAGHPSYNEQFF.

The chain couples TRBV20-1 to TRBJ2-5; D perhaps matches TRBD1 (6 bases). The length of the CDR3 is 11 residues. V was pared by 5 bases and J by 2 bases, with 6 bases between. Germline CDR1 and CDR2: DFQATT and SNEGSKA (reference sequence). CDR3 sequence (DNA): TGCAGTGCTCAGGGGCAAGAGACCCAGTACTTC. Translation gives CSAQGQETQYF.

The DNA of the CDR3 is TGCAGCGTTGCGGGGTGGGGTGAAAAACTGTTTTTT. It encodes CSVAGWGEKLFF. This chain uses TRBV29-1 with TRBJ1-4, with D hard to call. The V gene's germline CDR1 is SQVTM and CDR2 ANQGSEA. The CDR3 spans 12 residues. V was trimmed by 4 bases and J by 7 bases, leaving 10 bases between them. The variable domain in full, completed from reference TRBV29-1 and TRBJ1-4, reads SAVISQKPSRDICQRGTSLTIQCQVDSQVTMMFWYRQQPGQSLTLIATANQGSEATYESGFVIDKFPISRPNLTFSTLTVSNMSPEDSSIYLCSVAGWGEKLFFGSGTQLSVL.

The chain uses TRBV19 and TRBJ1-1; the match to TRBD1 covers 8 bases. V lost 2 bases and J lost 7; bases outside the gene matches: 9. There are 15 residues in the CDR3. The germline CDR1 and CDR2 sequences are LNHDA and SQIVND (reference sequence). CDR3 loop: CASSILRQGNGEAFF. CDR3 coding DNA: TGTGCCAGTAGTATACTCAGACAGGGGAACGGTGAAGCTTTCTTT.

This chain connects TRBV6-1 to TRBJ1-2; the match to TRBD1 covers 8 bases. V lost 0 bases to trimming and J lost 7 bases; unmatched junction nucleotides: 10. This CDR3 comprises 16 residues. Germline CDR1 and CDR2: MNHNS and SASEGT. The CDR3 sequence is CASSEALFAGGRGYTF. The CDR3 region has the DNA TGTGCCAGCAGTGAAGCGCTATTCGCAGGGGGCCGTGGCTACACCTTC.

The chain has TRBV20-1 and TRBJ1-4, with D perhaps TRBD1 (6 bases). The CDR3 is made up of 14 amino acids. Trimming shortened V by 3 bases and J by 4 bases, and 12 bases separated the two germline ends. Germline CDR1 DFQATT, CDR2 SNEGSKA (reference sequence). For the CDR3, the DNA is TGCAGTGCTAGTTTCGGACAGTATAATGAAAAACTGTTTTTT. It is translated as CSASFGQYNEKLFF.

V and J are TRBV5-1 and TRBJ2-6; 9 positions agree with TRBD1. V lost 6 bases and J lost 4; bases outside the gene matches: 8. The CDR3 runs 16 residues. Germline V gives CDR1 SGHRS, CDR2 YFSETQ. The CDR3 nucleotides read TGCGCCAGCACCGGGACAGGGTATGTAGGGGCCAACGTCCTGACTTTC. It encodes CASTGTGYVGANVLTF.

The CDR3 DNA is TGTGCCAGCAGCCAAGTCTTTAGCGTGAACACTGAAGCTTTCTTT. It codes for CASSQVFSVNTEAFF. The chain has TRBV3-1 (or the pseudogene TRBV3-2) and TRBJ1-1; no clear D. From germline, CDR1 is LGHDT and CDR2 YNNKEL (reference sequence). The CDR3 sequence is 15 residues long. Trimming removed 1 base from V and 0 bases from J, with 9 bases in between.

This clone was observed once. This chain connects TRBV4-3 to TRBJ1-5; D not resolved. The germline CDR1 and CDR2 sequences are LGHNA and YSLEER. V dropped 0 bases and J dropped 5 bases, with 11 bases sitting between them. This CDR3 region has 15 residues. The CDR3 reads CASSQDRSEDQPQHF. The DNA for the CDR3 is TGCGCCAGCAGCCAAGATCGATCCGAGGATCAGCCCCAGCATTTT.